Shown below are 28 T cell receptor beta chains from a single sample sequenced in a study of blood T cell repertoires in COVID-19. The data were produced by immunoSEQ multiplex PCR, yet TCRdb's version contains in-frame clones alone and is incomplete. Of 30,000 to 40,000 clones in the sample, around 83% are singletons; the top ten hold approximately 40%. Sequencing was done on a sample of peripheral blood. All receptors derive from a man between 60 and 70 years old with active or convalescent COVID-19.

V is TRBV28 and J is TRBJ2-1; 7 bases match TRBD1. This CDR3 contains 13 residues. V shed 8 bases, J shed 3 bases, and the junction held 4 bases outside the gene matches. In germline, CDR1 is MDHEN, CDR2 SYDVKM. CDR3 region: CASSTGFYNEQFF. As DNA, the CDR3 is TGTGCCAGCTCGACAGGGTTCTACAATGAGCAGTTCTTC. The full variable domain, its missing parts supplied by reference TRBV28 and TRBJ2-1, is DVKVTQSSRYLVKRTGEKVFLECVQDMDHENMFWYRQDPGLGLRLIYFSYDVKMKEKGDIPEGYSVSREKKERFSLILESASTNQTSMYLCASSTGFYNEQFFGPGTRLTVL.

J is TRBJ2-7 and V is TRBV28; 11 nucleotides align to TRBD2. Germline CDR1 MDHEN, CDR2 SYDVKM. This CDR3 contains 19 residues. The V gene end was trimmed by 4 bases and the J gene end by 0 bases; junction bases not matched to a gene: 14. The chain's CDR3 is CASSSTLSVAGGNSYEQYV. The CDR3 nucleotides are TGTGCCAGCAGTTCCACCCTAAGTGTAGCGGGGGGGAACTCCTACGAGCAGTACGTC.

The rearrangement uses TRBV7-8 and TRBJ2-7, with D perhaps matching TRBD1 (6 bases). The V gene lost 5 bases and the J gene lost 3 bases, with 11 bases spanning the gap. CDR1 and CDR2 (germline): SGHVS, FQNEAQ. The CDR3 loop spans 13 amino acids. Here the CDR3 reads CASSLRQDYEQYV. The CDR3 DNA is TGTGCCAGCAGCCTTAGACAGGACTACGAGCAGTACGTC.

This sequence joins TRBV7-6 and TRBJ1-1; 7 bases map to TRBD1. CDR1 is SGHVS and CDR2 is FNYEAQ in the germline V gene. The CDR3 consists of 16 residues. J gave up 3 bases and V 5 bases, and 12 bases lay outside the gene matches. The CDR3 loop is CASSDQRQGSDTEAFF. The CDR3, as DNA: TGTGCCAGCAGCGATCAAAGACAGGGATCGGACACTGAAGCTTTCTTT.

The chain combines TRBV10-3 with TRBJ2-3; 10 nucleotides line up with TRBD2. Germline CDR1 and CDR2: ENHRY and SYGVKD. The CDR3 consists of 16 residues. The V segment lost 6 bases and the J segment 2 bases; nucleotides outside the gene matches: 8. The CDR3 DNA is TGTGCCATCAGCGCGCCCACTAGCGGGGCCACAGATACGCAGTATTTT. Protein: CAISAPTSGATDTQYF.

The chain uses TRBV12-3 or TRBV12-4 and TRBJ2-7, with D possibly being TRBD1 (6 bases). V dropped 5 bases and J dropped 3 bases, with 11 bases sitting between them. The CDR3 covers 13 residues. In DNA form, the CDR3 reads TGTGCCAGCAGTCAAGACAGGAACTACGAGCAGTACGTC. It codes for CASSQDRNYEQYV.

J is TRBJ1-1 and V is TRBV28, with 10 nucleotides matching TRBD1. Germline values: CDR1 MDHEN, CDR2 SYDVKM. V dropped 5 bases and J dropped 3; count of bases not matched to a gene: 3. The CDR3 length is 14 residues. In DNA, the CDR3 is TGTGCCAGCAGTCCGGGACAGGGGTACACTGAAGCTTTCTTT. Protein sequence: CASSPGQGYTEAFF.

This clone has a single count. CDR3 sequence: CASRLRNPYNEQFF. CDR3 coding DNA: TGTGCCAGCCGTTTGAGGAACCCCTACAATGAGCAGTTCTTC. The chain uses TRBV5-5 and TRBJ2-1; D ambiguous. Trimming stripped 7 bases from V and 2 bases from J, with 13 bases between. The CDR3 has 14 amino acids. Germline values: CDR1 SGHKS, CDR2 YYEKEE (reference sequence).

The rearrangement joins TRBV5-4 to TRBJ1-2; maybe TRBD1 (5 bases). In germline, CDR1 is SGHNT, CDR2 YYREEE (reference sequence). This CDR3 is built from 16 residues. The ends were cut back, 3 bases at V and 8 bases at J, with 23 bases in the middle. In nucleotides, the CDR3 is TGTGCCAGCAGCTCGGGCAGGGCAGGCTCGTCTGGGGGCTACACCTTC. It encodes CASSSGRAGSSGGYTF.

This chain uses TRBV2 with TRBJ1-2, with a possible D match to TRBD1 (6 bases). The germline V and J ends were trimmed by 6 bases and 2 bases, with 22 bases remaining between them. Germline CDR1 SNHLY, CDR2 FYNNEI. This CDR3 comprises 17 residues. The CDR3 region is CASREVGRDRRNYGYTF. DNA of the CDR3: TGTGCCAGCAGGGAGGTGGGTCGAGACAGGCGGAACTATGGCTACACCTTC.

The chain couples TRBV3-1 (or the pseudogene TRBV3-2) to TRBJ2-3, with TRBD2 matching over 16 bases. The V gene's germline CDR1 is LGHDT and CDR2 YNNKEL (reference sequence). The CDR3 loop spans 23 amino acids. After removal of 0 bases from V and 3 bases from J, the junction contained 18 bases not matched to a gene. The CDR3 region is CASSQEEGSGLAGGPMKTDTQYF. In DNA, the CDR3 is TGTGCCAGCAGCCAAGAGGAAGGGTCGGGACTAGCGGGAGGGCCGATGAAGACAGATACGCAGTATTTT.

The chain joins TRBV7-2 to TRBJ1-4; D is possibly TRBD1 (6 bases). The CDR3 contains 17 residues. V shed 1 base and J shed 0 bases, with 12 bases lying between them. In germline, CDR1 is SGHTA, CDR2 FQGNSA. Written as DNA, the CDR3 is TGTGCCAGCAGCTTAGATGGGACAACAGCAACTAATGAAAAACTGTTTTTT. Encoded protein: CASSLDGTTATNEKLFF. Drawing the rest from reference TRBV7-2 and TRBJ1-4, the complete variable domain is GAGVSQSPSNKVTEKGKDVELRCDPISGHTALYWYRQSLGQGLEFLIYFQGNSAPDKSGLPSDRFSAERTGGSVSTLTIQRTQQEDSAVYLCASSLDGTTATNEKLFFGSGTQLSVL.

The chain combines TRBV2 with TRBJ1-2; tentatively, D is TRBD1 (5 bases). Germline CDR1 is SNHLY and CDR2 is FYNNEI. The CDR3 has 15 residues. V lost 3 bases to trimming and J lost 0 bases, with 11 bases between them. CDR3 nucleotides: TGTGCCAGCAGTGACTTGGACACTACTAACTATGGCTACACCTTC. The encoded protein is CASSDLDTTNYGYTF.

This clone was observed a few times. The CDR3 is CASYRAGANVLTF. The CDR3 nucleotides read TGTGCCAGCTACAGGGCTGGGGCCAACGTCCTGACTTTC. V usage is TRBV28 and J usage is TRBJ2-6; possible D gene TRBD1, 6 bases. The CDR3 has 13 residues. Germline V gene data show CDR1 as MDHEN and CDR2 as SYDVKM. The V and J ends lost 8 bases and 2 bases respectively, with 7 bases between them. Variable domain in full (rest from reference TRBV28 and TRBJ2-6): DVKVTQSSRYLVKRTGEKVFLECVQDMDHENMFWYRQDPGLGLRLIYFSYDVKMKEKGDIPEGYSVSREKKERFSLILESASTNQTSMYLCASYRAGANVLTFGAGSRLTVL.

This clone was seen a few times. The rearrangement uses TRBV10-1 and TRBJ2-1, with D possibly TRBD2 on 5 matching bases. Germline V gene data show CDR1 as WNHNN and CDR2 as SYGVQD (reference sequence). The CDR3 covers 14 residues. V was clipped by 2 bases and J by 6 bases, with 11 bases between them. The CDR3 region has the DNA TGCGCCAGCAGTGAGCCCGGGATAGGCAATGAGCAGTTCTTC. Translating it yields CASSEPGIGNEQFF.

The rearrangement joins TRBV5-1 to TRBJ1-6; no firm D call. CDR1 is SGHRS, CDR2 YFSETQ, per germline. V was clipped by 0 bases and J by 16 bases, with 14 bases between them. There are 13 residues in the CDR3. The CDR3 DNA reads TGCGCCAGCAGCTTGGCCGGAGACTTCAATCTCCACTTT. This codes for CASSLAGDFNLHF. The variable domain in full, with the rest retrieved from reference TRBV5-1 and TRBJ1-6, is KAGVTQTPRYLIKTRGQQVTLSCSPISGHRSVSWYQQTPGQGLQFLFEYFSETQRNKGNFPGRFSGRQFSNSRSEMNVSTLELGDSALYLCASSLAGDFNLHFGNGTRLTVT.

The chain employs TRBV27 and TRBJ2-2, with 11 nucleotides matching TRBD2. V gave up 3 bases and J gave up 7 bases; unmatched junction bases: 7. This CDR3 is 16 amino acids long. Germline V CDR1 and CDR2: MNHEY, SMNVEV (reference sequence). The CDR3 loop reads CASSFTSGSVNGELFF. In DNA form, the CDR3 reads TGTGCCAGCAGTTTCACTAGCGGGAGTGTTAACGGGGAGCTGTTTTTT.

The chain links TRBV6-5 to TRBJ1-6; D not resolved. Trimming stripped 0 bases from V and 2 bases from J, with 5 bases between. CDR1 is MNHEY and CDR2 is SVGAGI in the germline V gene. This CDR3 spans 15 amino acids. This chain's CDR3 is CASSYSNTYNSPLHF. The CDR3, as DNA: TGTGCCAGCAGTTACTCGAACACCTATAATTCACCCCTCCACTTT.

The V and J genes are TRBV27 and TRBJ2-1; possible D gene TRBD1, 5 bases. V lost 4 bases, J lost 11 bases, and 12 bases lay in between. CDR1 is MNHEY and CDR2 is SMNVEV in the germline V gene (reference sequence). The CDR3 spans 12 residues. CDR3 DNA: TGTGCCAGCAGTTCGGCCCCAGGGAAGCAGTTCTTC. Amino acid sequence: CASSSAPGKQFF.

V gene TRBV30 combines with J gene TRBJ2-2, with 15 bases lining up with TRBD2. The CDR3 spans 15 residues. Germline V CDR1 and CDR2: GTSNPN, SVGIG (reference sequence). The junction had 3 bases not matched to a gene; V was cut back by 5 bases and J by 5 bases. The chain's CDR3 is CAWGLAGGRTGELFF. The CDR3 DNA is TGTGCCTGGGGACTAGCGGGAGGGCGGACCGGGGAGCTGTTTTTT.

This clone was observed once. The chain carries TRBV6-5 and TRBJ2-7, with 7 bases aligning to TRBD1. Per germline, CDR1 MNHEY and CDR2 SVGAGI. J was trimmed by 3 bases and V by 6 bases; bases with no gene match: 5. There are 13 residues in the CDR3. CDR3 in DNA: TGTGCCAGCAGGAGGGACAGCGTCTACGAGCAGTACGTC. It is translated as CASRRDSVYEQYV.

This clone was found once. V is TRBV2 and J is TRBJ2-1; the match to TRBD2 covers 11 bases. Germline V gene lookup returns CDR1 SNHLY and CDR2 FYNNEI. The CDR3 runs 17 residues. V was pared by 1 base and J by 12 bases, with 14 bases of the junction left unmatched. The CDR3 DNA is TGTGCCAGCAGTGAAGACGGTGGGACTAGCGGCCTGGGGGGGCAGTTCTTC. Amino acid sequence: CASSEDGGTSGLGGQFF.

The V gene is TRBV19, the J gene TRBJ2-5; weak D call: TRBD2 (5 bases). CDR1 LNHDA and CDR2 SQIVND come from the germline V gene (reference sequence). Trimming removed 3 bases from V and 4 bases from J, with 18 bases in between. The CDR3 has 16 amino acids. The CDR3 spells CASSMASNGIAETQYF. The CDR3 DNA sequence: TGTGCCAGTAGTATGGCTTCGAACGGGATTGCAGAGACCCAGTACTTC. Looking up the rest from reference TRBV19 and TRBJ2-5 gives the full variable domain: DGGITQSPKYLFRKEGQNVTLSCEQNLNHDAMYWYRQDPGQGLRLIYYSQIVNDFQKGDIAEGYSVSREKKESFPLTVTSAQKNPTAFYLCASSMASNGIAETQYFGPGTRLLVL.

The V and J genes are TRBV14 and TRBJ2-5; TRBD1 matches at 7 bases. Germline CDR1 and CDR2: SGHDN and FVKESK. Germline trimming cut 3 bases from V and 6 bases from J; bases unmatched to any gene: 7. This CDR3 contains 14 residues. Written as DNA, the CDR3 is TGTGCCAGCAGCCACCGACAGGGTATACAGACCCAGTACTTC. Its translation is CASSHRQGIQTQYF.

The V call is TRBV28, the J call TRBJ1-6; 7 bases line up with TRBD1. The CDR3 sequence is 15 residues long. V shed 6 bases and J 6 bases; nucleotides not matched to a gene: 8. Per germline, CDR1 MDHEN and CDR2 SYDVKM. CDR3 coding DNA: TGTGCCAGCAGGCCCGGGACAGCGTTTAATTCACCCCTCCACTTT. This gives the protein CASRPGTAFNSPLHF.

The chain carries TRBV6-6 and TRBJ1-5, with 7 nucleotides matching TRBD1. The V segment lost 6 bases and the J segment 7 bases; nucleotides outside the gene matches: 9. The CDR3 has 14 amino acids. CDR1 MNHNY and CDR2 SVGAGI come from the germline V gene (reference sequence). This CDR3 reads CASRNGGTVQPQHF. The CDR3 nucleotides read TGTGCCAGCAGAAATGGGGGGACAGTACAGCCCCAGCATTTT.

J is TRBJ1-2 and V is TRBV28; TRBD1 matches 8 bases. This CDR3 region has 14 residues. Germline V CDR1 and CDR2: MDHEN, SYDVKM. J lost 5 bases, V lost 4 bases, and 6 bases had no gene match. This chain's CDR3 is CASSSQGARYGYTF. The CDR3 bases are TGTGCCAGCAGTTCCCAGGGGGCGCGGTATGGCTACACCTTC.

The chain joins TRBV28 to TRBJ2-7, with TRBD2 identical over 8 bases. The CDR3 is 16 amino acids. With 1 base clipped from V and 0 bases from J, the junction kept 5 bases outside the gene matches. Per the germline V gene, CDR1 is MDHEN and CDR2 is SYDVKM. The CDR3 loop is CASSLYRSGSSYEQYV. DNA for the CDR3: TGTGCCAGCAGTTTATATAGAAGCGGGAGCTCCTACGAGCAGTACGTC.